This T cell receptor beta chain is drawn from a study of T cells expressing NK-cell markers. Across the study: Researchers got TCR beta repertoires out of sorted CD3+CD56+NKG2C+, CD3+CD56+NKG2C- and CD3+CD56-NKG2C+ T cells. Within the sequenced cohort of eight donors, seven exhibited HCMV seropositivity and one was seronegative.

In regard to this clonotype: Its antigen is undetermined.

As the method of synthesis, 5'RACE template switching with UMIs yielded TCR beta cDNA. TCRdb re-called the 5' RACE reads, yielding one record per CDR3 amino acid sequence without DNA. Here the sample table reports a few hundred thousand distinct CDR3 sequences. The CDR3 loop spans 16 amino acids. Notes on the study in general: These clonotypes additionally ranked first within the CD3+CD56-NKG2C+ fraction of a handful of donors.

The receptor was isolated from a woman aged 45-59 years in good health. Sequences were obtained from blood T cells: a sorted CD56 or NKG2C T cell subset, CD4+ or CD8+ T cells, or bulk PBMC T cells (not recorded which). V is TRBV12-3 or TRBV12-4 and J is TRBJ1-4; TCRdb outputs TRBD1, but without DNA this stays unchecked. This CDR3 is CASSFIPGQRNEKLFF.